The entry that follows covers one T cell receptor (beta chain) sequence. Its target is unknown. In germline, CDR1 is SGHTA, CDR2 FQGTGA. The CDR3 loop spans 14 amino acids. After removal of 5 bases from V and 8 bases from J, the junction contained 7 bases not matched to a gene. PCR used 60 Vbeta primers and 13 Jbeta primers. This table comes from immunoSEQ multiplex PCR, and its TCRdb copy is limited to in-frame clones, with some not included. The data contain some 140,000 clones, around 10% of them singletons. This entry is derived from a study of cytomegalovirus exposure and HLA in healthy donors. The study, taken as a whole, reports: From TCR beta sequences, most subjects' HLA-A and HLA-B alleles were reportedly predicted accurately. A further, later analysis showed that HLA-associated TCR beta chains (compared with equally common others) were more clonally expanded.

This chain links TRBV7-3 with TRBJ2-2; 8 nucleotides line up with TRBD1. This TCR was sampled from a woman aged 40 to 55 in good health and CMV-seropositive. Source material: PBMCs. CDR3 loop: CASSRTGGGGELFF. The CDR3 DNA sequence: TGTGCCAGCAGCCGCACAGGGGGAGGAGGGGAGCTGTTTTTT.